This paragraph reports one T cell receptor beta chain. The CDR3 runs to 13 residues. Germline V gene data show CDR1 as SNHLY and CDR2 as FYNNEI. Trimming took off 5 bases at V and 8 bases at J, with 10 bases between the two ends. Seattle patients were enrolled while actively infected and followed longitudinally. The data originate from a study of blood T cell repertoires in COVID-19. Overall study: Specimens from acute and convalescent COVID-19 originated in the United States, Italy and Spain.

The protocol was immunoSEQ multiplex PCR, while the TCRdb copy is restricted to in-frame clones and leaves out a portion. The sample records approximately 200,000 clones, under 90% being singletons. This chain connects TRBV2 to TRBJ1-6; D is possibly TRBD1 (5 bases). This sequence was found in a woman of 80 years or more with COVID-19, enrolled during active disease. What was sequenced was peripheral blood. In DNA form, the CDR3 reads TGTGCCAGCAGTCCAGGGATCTATTCACCCCTCCACTTT. Translating gives CASSPGIYSPLHF.